The subject of this entry is one T cell receptor (beta chain). Its antigen is as yet unknown. These data belong to a study of monozygotic twins with cystic fibrosis. Regarding the study as a whole: Monozygotic CF twins shared more identical nucleotide clonotypes than unrelated patients. The repertoire was suggested to be naive-dominated, clonality median about 0.0095.

Some clones are missing from TCRdb's copy, which holds only in-frame ones; the method was immunoSEQ multiplex PCR. There are approximately 24,000 clones in the sample; about 83% occur only once, and around 1.2% lies in the top ten. The germline V gene encodes CDR1 SGHAT and CDR2 FQNNGV. CDR3 length: 14 residues. With 3 bases removed from V and 8 bases from J, the gap between germline ends came to 13 bases. The receptor comes from a woman in her twenties or thirties with cystic fibrosis. The sample consisted of blood. The chain uses TRBV11-2 and TRBJ1-4, with D unresolved. In DNA, the CDR3 is TGTGCCAGCAGCTTCCCGGACCTCGGGGAAAAACTGTTTTTT. Translated: CASSFPDLGEKLFF.